A single sample gave rise to the 20 T cell receptor beta chains below, sequenced in a study of OX40 agonist ivuxolimab in advanced cancers. Sequencing used immunoSEQ multiplex PCR; TCRdb keeps in-frame clones, though not all of them. The sample carries fewer than 70,000 clones, roughly 90% recorded once. Sequences were derived from CD4+ or CD8+ T cells sorted from blood, sampled in a trial of the OX40 agonist ivuxolimab. All receptors come from an adult with an advanced solid tumor such as melanoma, head and neck, liver or kidney cancer.

The rearrangement uses TRBV4-1 and TRBJ1-1, with 8 bases lining up with TRBD1. V shed 3 bases and J 2 bases; nucleotides not matched to a gene: 5. The CDR3 is 15 residues long. Germline V lookup: CDR1 MGHRA, CDR2 YSYEKL. The CDR3 loop reads CASSHMDRVNTEAFF. The CDR3 bases are TGCGCCAGCAGCCATATGGACAGGGTAAACACTGAAGCTTTCTTT.

The rearrangement links TRBV2 to TRBJ2-7, with TRBD2 matching over 10 bases. Losses at the gene ends were 2 bases for V and 1 base for J; bases not matched to a gene: 11. This CDR3 region has 18 residues. Germline V gene sequence: CDR1 SNHLY, CDR2 FYNNEI. The CDR3 region is CASSEMILAGPKSYEQYF. CDR3 nucleotide sequence: TGTGCCAGCAGTGAAATGATACTAGCGGGACCGAAGTCCTACGAGCAGTACTTC.

This clone was counted a few times. The chain carries TRBV21-1 and TRBJ1-2; TRBD1 was called by the table and not checked on the DNA. TRBV21-1 is deemed a pseudogene. The CDR3 sequence is 18 residues long. The CDR3 DNA follows: TGTGCCAGCAGCAAAAATCAAAGGGGCGAGAAAAAGAAATATGGCTACACCTTC. This encodes CASSKNQRGEKKKYGYTF.

V usage is TRBV5-5 and J usage is TRBJ1-6, with D unclear. Germline V gene lookup returns CDR1 SGHKS and CDR2 YYEKEE (reference sequence). V dropped 1 base and J dropped 10 bases, with 6 bases sitting between them. This CDR3 is built from 12 residues. As DNA, the CDR3 is TGTGCCAGCAGCTTGCTCACGTCACCCCTCCACTTT. Its protein is CASSLLTSPLHF.

The gene calls are TRBV19 and TRBJ1-5; 8 bases map to TRBD1. The J segment lost 5 bases and the V segment lost 5 bases, leaving 11 bases of the junction unmatched. Germline loops: CDR1 LNHDA, CDR2 SQIVND (reference sequence). The CDR3 spans 16 residues. The CDR3 region is CASSPGGDRNHQPQHF. The CDR3 DNA reads TGTGCCAGTAGTCCTGGGGGGGACAGGAATCATCAGCCCCAGCATTTT.

The chain combines TRBV5-5 with TRBJ2-1, with D possibly matching TRBD2 (6 bases). The CDR3 has 16 residues. The V gene lost 6 bases and the J gene lost 8 bases, with 24 bases spanning the gap. The V gene's germline CDR1 is SGHKS and CDR2 YYEKEE (reference sequence). Written as DNA, the CDR3 is TGTGCCAGCACCAAGAGGGTCGGGGGAATGAGGGATGAGCAGTTCTTC. Residues: CASTKRVGGMRDEQFF.

J is TRBJ2-1 and V is TRBV19; the D call may be TRBD1 or TRBD2 (5 bases each). The germline gives CDR1 LNHDA, CDR2 SQIVND (reference sequence). The CDR3 loop spans 17 amino acids. Trimming cost V 0 bases and J 7 bases, with 19 bases left between them. The CDR3 sequence: CASSIDHPGRGRNEQFF. The CDR3 nucleotides read TGTGCCAGTAGTATAGATCACCCGGGAAGGGGTAGGAATGAGCAGTTCTTC.

This clone showed up just once. This rearrangement joins TRBV10-1 to TRBJ2-1, with D possibly being TRBD2 (6 bases). The CDR3 is 14 residues long. Germline V gene lookup returns CDR1 WNHNN and CDR2 SYGVQD (reference sequence). Trimming cost V 9 bases and J 7 bases, with 19 bases left between them. As DNA, the CDR3 is TGCGCCAGTAGCGGCACGATCAATCTAAATGAGCAGTTCTTC. Translated: CASSGTINLNEQFF.

As to this clone: This is likely a read error, given that the CDR3 carries no conserved phenylalanine or tryptophan at its end. The chain joins TRBV30 to TRBJ2-7, with TRBD2 as a possible D gene (5 bases). Germline CDR1 is GTSNPN and CDR2 is SVGIG (reference sequence). This CDR3 has 11 amino acids. V lost 2 bases and J 6 bases, leaving 8 bases between the germline ends. The DNA of the CDR3 is TGTGCCTGGAGTAGCGGCGGCGAGCAGTACCTC. Its protein is CAWSSGGEQYL.

In this sample, this clone turned up once. V gene TRBV30 combines with J gene TRBJ1-6; D might be TRBD1 (6 bases). The CDR3 spans 14 residues. CDR1 is GTSNPN and CDR2 is SVGIG in the germline V gene (reference sequence). V lost 2 bases, J lost 7 bases, and 12 bases lay in between. The chain's CDR3 is CAWSTVQGNSPLHF. CDR3 in DNA: TGTGCCTGGAGTACAGTACAGGGAAATTCACCCCTCCACTTT.

V is TRBV19 and J is TRBJ1-4; D unclear. The CDR3 spans 12 residues. The germline V and J ends were trimmed by 5 bases and 7 bases, with 8 bases remaining between them. The germline V gene has CDR1 LNHDA and CDR2 SQIVND (reference sequence). CDR3: CASSFWAEKLFF. The CDR3, as DNA: TGTGCCAGTAGTTTTTGGGCTGAAAAACTGTTTTTT.

The CDR3 nucleotides read TGTGCCAGCAGTTTCGTCAGGAACACTGAAGCTTTCTTT. Translating gives CASSFVRNTEAFF. V gene TRBV27 combines with J gene TRBJ1-1; D not certain. Germline V gives CDR1 MNHEY, CDR2 SMNVEV (reference sequence). The CDR3 consists of 13 residues. V was trimmed by 3 bases and J by 1 base, leaving 6 bases between them.

The V gene is TRBV11-2, the J gene TRBJ2-5; D perhaps matches TRBD2 (5 bases). The V gene's germline CDR1 is SGHAT and CDR2 FQNNGV. Trimming pared 3 bases from V and 5 bases from J, leaving 13 bases between. The CDR3 spans 14 residues. CDR3 DNA sequence: TGTGCCAGCAGCTTCTCAGCGGCCCGGGAGACCCAGTACTTC. Its translation: CASSFSAARETQYF.

The chain couples TRBV2 to TRBJ1-5, with a tentative D call TRBD1 (6 bases). The CDR3 contains 15 residues. Germline V lookup: CDR1 SNHLY, CDR2 FYNNEI. V lost 5 bases to trimming and J lost 1 base, with 12 bases between them. The CDR3 sequence is CASSLQGVSNQPQHF. DNA of the CDR3: TGTGCCAGCAGTCTACAGGGAGTAAGCAATCAGCCCCAGCATTTT. The variable domain in full, with the rest retrieved from reference TRBV2 and TRBJ1-5, is EPEVTQTPSHQVTQMGQEVILRCVPISNHLYFYWYRQILGQKVEFLVSFYNNEISEKSEIFDDQFSVERPDGSNFTLKIRSTKLEDSAMYFCASSLQGVSNQPQHFGDGTRLSIL.

The rearrangement links TRBV18 to TRBJ2-4; unclear D gene. CDR1 is KGHSH, CDR2 LQKENI, per germline. The CDR3 contains 16 residues. The V end lost 6 bases, the J end lost 0 bases, and 15 bases lay between the germline ends. CDR3 region: CASSSVGSEAKNIQYF. For the CDR3, the DNA is TGTGCCAGCTCCTCGGTTGGCTCTGAAGCCAAAAACATTCAGTACTTC.

The V and J genes are TRBV6-6 and TRBJ2-2, with D perhaps being TRBD1 or TRBD2 (6 bases each). The CDR3 length is 14 residues. Germline CDR1 is MNHNY and CDR2 is SVGAGI (reference sequence). Trimming stripped 2 bases from V and 10 bases from J, with 14 bases between. The CDR3 sequence is CASSYIGGEEELFF. CDR3 sequence (DNA): TGTGCCAGCAGTTACATCGGGGGCGAGGAGGAGCTGTTTTTT.

The chain uses TRBV27 and TRBJ1-6; no clear D gene. The CDR3 consists of 13 residues. V was pared by 7 bases and J by 5 bases, with 9 bases between. The germline gives CDR1 MNHEY, CDR2 SMNVEV (reference sequence). CDR3 coding DNA: TGTGCCAGCACCCAGGAGAATAATTCACCCCTCCACTTT. This gives the protein CASTQENNSPLHF.

The chain carries TRBV11-3 and TRBJ1-5; tentative D call: TRBD1 (6 bases). CDR3 size: 13 residues. V lost 1 base to trimming and J lost 7 bases, with 8 bases between them. Germline CDR1 and CDR2: SGHNT and YENEEA. CDR3 region: CASSLGRGQPQHF. The DNA of the CDR3 is TGTGCCAGCAGCTTAGGGAGGGGGCAGCCCCAGCATTTT.

V usage is TRBV10-2 and J usage is TRBJ2-7, with D hard to call. The CDR3 is 15 amino acids. Germline assignment: CDR1 WSHSY and CDR2 SAAADI. V dropped 2 bases and J dropped 2 bases, with 13 bases sitting between them. CDR3 protein: CASSEQEPGPYEQYF. CDR3 in DNA: TGCGCCAGCAGTGAGCAAGAGCCCGGCCCCTACGAGCAGTACTTC.

The rearrangement uses TRBV11-3 and TRBJ1-1, with 7 bases lining up with TRBD1. The germline V gene encodes CDR1 SGHNT and CDR2 YENEEA. The CDR3 is made up of 15 amino acids. V shed 5 bases, J shed 0 bases, and the junction held 6 bases outside the gene matches. The DNA of the CDR3 is TGTGCCAGCAGCCACATCGACAGGGTGAACACTGAAGCTTTCTTT. Encoded protein: CASSHIDRVNTEAFF.